This T cell receptor beta chain was obtained from a study of T-cell reconstitution after alpha-beta-depleted transplantation in children. To note about this clonotype: Its cognate antigen is unknown.

The TCRbeta library was prepared with unique molecular identifiers. MiXCR, applied by TCRdb to the PCR reads, yields one record per CDR3 protein. This table has approximately 500,000 distinct CDR3 sequences, more than 20% appearing once. This CDR3 is 12 amino acids long. The ends were cut back, 3 bases at V and 9 bases at J, with 10 bases in the middle. Study-wide points: After one year, T-cell counts and TCRbeta diversity mostly came from new T cells. Roughly two months post-transplant, alpha-beta T cells reportedly originated from several hundred graft clones that had expanded. Some patients' high day-60 TCRbeta diversity was traced to surviving recipient T cells and thymic progenitors.

The starting material was PBMCs, obtained before TCRalphabeta/CD19-depleted stem cell transplant. The genes are TRBV12-3 or TRBV12-4 and TRBJ2-3; D unresolved. This sequence originates from a boy under three years old with Wiskott-Aldrich syndrome, due to receive a stem cell transplant. The CDR3 DNA sequence: TGTGCCAGCAGTTTCTGGAGAGAGACGCAGTATTTT. It encodes CASSFWRETQYF.